These T cell receptor beta chains were read from a single sample in a study of shared clonotypes between healthy human individuals. The protocol was immunoSEQ multiplex PCR, while the TCRdb copy is restricted to in-frame clones and leaves out a portion. The sample has 2 million to 2.5 million clones, approximately 94% seen once. Sequencing was performed on naive CD4+ T cells sorted from blood. Receptors originate from a young man in good health. The CDR3 runs from the conserved cysteine through the conserved F or W. Fields, in order: CDR3 DNA, CDR3 protein, clone size, J gene, V gene, D gene. The D gene is left open where the match is weak. Only some rows state a clone size, as once, few, many or a class for expanded clones.

CDR3nt: TGTGCCAGCAGTTCACGACAGGGAAGCTATGGCTACACCTTC
CDR3aa: CASSSRQGSYGYTF
abundance: .
j_gene: TRBJ1-2
v_gene: TRBV27
d_gene: TRBD1

CDR3nt: TGTGCCAGCAGCCCCGGCCCGACCACCTACGAGCAGTACTTC
CDR3aa: CASSPGPTTYEQYF
abundance: .
j_gene: TRBJ2-7
v_gene: TRBV4-2
d_gene: .

CDR3nt: TGCAGCGTTGAAGATACCCCCCCCGAAAAACTGTTTTTT
CDR3aa: CSVEDTPPEKLFF
abundance: once
j_gene: TRBJ1-4
v_gene: TRBV29-1
d_gene: .

CDR3nt: TGTGCCAGCAGCGCCGTATCAGGGGGGAATGAGCAGTTCTTC
CDR3aa: CASSAVSGGNEQFF
abundance: .
j_gene: TRBJ2-1
v_gene: TRBV6-5
d_gene: .

CDR3nt: TGTGCCAGCAGTCCCAGGCGGGCCACAGATACGCAGTATTTT
CDR3aa: CASSPRRATDTQYF
abundance: .
j_gene: TRBJ2-3
v_gene: TRBV27
d_gene: .

CDR3nt: TGTGCCAGCAGTCCACGGACAGGGATTAGCAATCAGCCCCAGCATTTT
CDR3aa: CASSPRTGISNQPQHF
abundance: .
j_gene: TRBJ1-5
v_gene: TRBV28
d_gene: TRBD1

CDR3nt: TGTGCCTGGAGTTGGAGTGTATTGGGGAACACTGAAGCTTTCTTT
CDR3aa: CAWSWSVLGNTEAFF
abundance: .
j_gene: TRBJ1-1
v_gene: TRBV30
d_gene: .

CDR3nt: TGTGCCAGCAGCTCCCAGGGACTAGAAACGGCCGAGCAGTACTTC
CDR3aa: CASSSQGLETAEQYF
abundance: .
j_gene: TRBJ2-7
v_gene: TRBV7-2
d_gene: TRBD2

CDR3nt: TGCGCCAGCAGCTTCGGGGGCTCTGGAAACACCATATATTTT
CDR3aa: CASSFGGSGNTIYF
abundance: .
j_gene: TRBJ1-3
v_gene: TRBV5-1
d_gene: .

CDR3nt: TGTGCCAGCAGCCCCGACAGGTGGAACACCGGGGAGCTGTTTTTT
CDR3aa: CASSPDRWNTGELFF
abundance: .
j_gene: TRBJ2-2
v_gene: TRBV7-2
d_gene: .

CDR3nt: TGTGCCAGCTCACCGGCTGAAAGCTCCTATAATTCACCCCTCCACTTT
CDR3aa: CASSPAESSYNSPLHF
abundance: .
j_gene: TRBJ1-6
v_gene: TRBV18
d_gene: .

CDR3nt: TGTGCCAGCAGCCCGTCACAGGGGGCGTCTAGCAATCAGCCCCAGCATTTT
CDR3aa: CASSPSQGASSNQPQHF
abundance: .
j_gene: TRBJ1-5
v_gene: TRBV7-9
d_gene: TRBD1

CDR3nt: TGTGCCAGCAGTGAGGAGGGGAGCAATCAGCCCCAGCATTTT
CDR3aa: CASSEEGSNQPQHF
abundance: .
j_gene: TRBJ1-5
v_gene: TRBV2
d_gene: .

CDR3nt: TGCGCCAGCAGTGGACAGGCCTACGAGCAGTACTTC
CDR3aa: CASSGQAYEQYF
abundance: .
j_gene: TRBJ2-7
v_gene: TRBV10-2
d_gene: .

CDR3nt: TGTGCCAGTAGTACGACCGGTCGGGAGACCCAGTACTTC
CDR3aa: CASSTTGRETQYF
abundance: .
j_gene: TRBJ2-5
v_gene: TRBV19
d_gene: .

CDR3nt: TGCGCCAGCAGCCGGAAGGGACTAGCGGATTACAATGAGCAGTTCTTC
CDR3aa: CASSRKGLADYNEQFF
abundance: .
j_gene: TRBJ2-1
v_gene: TRBV4-1
d_gene: TRBD2

CDR3nt: TGTGCCAGCAGCTTAGGGTTCGGGACCCAGTACTTC
CDR3aa: CASSLGFGTQYF
abundance: .
j_gene: TRBJ2-5
v_gene: TRBV7-2
d_gene: .

CDR3nt: TGTGCCAGCAGTTCGTGGGTCACAGAGACCCAGTACTTC
CDR3aa: CASSSWVTETQYF
abundance: .
j_gene: TRBJ2-5
v_gene: TRBV2
d_gene: .

CDR3nt: TGCGCCAGCAGCTTGGATACTGGGAACACAGATACGCAGTATTTT
CDR3aa: CASSLDTGNTDTQYF
abundance: .
j_gene: TRBJ2-3
v_gene: TRBV5-1
d_gene: .

CDR3nt: TGTGCCAGCAGTTACCTTCGGGGTGGAAACACCATATATTTT
CDR3aa: CASSYLRGGNTIYF
abundance: once
j_gene: TRBJ1-3
v_gene: TRBV6-5
d_gene: .

CDR3nt: TGTGCCAGCAGCCCCTATGGGAATCGATGGTCCCAGTACTTC
CDR3aa: CASSPYGNRWSQYF
abundance: .
j_gene: TRBJ2-5
v_gene: TRBV7-9
d_gene: .

CDR3nt: TGTGCCAGCATCGCTGGCGGGGGCCGATCCTACGAGCAGTACTTC
CDR3aa: CASIAGGGRSYEQYF
abundance: .
j_gene: TRBJ2-7
v_gene: TRBV6-1
d_gene: .

CDR3nt: TGTGCCAGCAGCGAGCAGACTAGCGGGCTTGCCAACTTC
CDR3aa: CASSEQTSGLANF
abundance: .
j_gene: TRBJ2-7
v_gene: TRBV7-2
d_gene: TRBD2

CDR3nt: TGTGCCAGCAGTCCCTCTGGAGTGAGCACCGGGGAGCTGTTTTTT
CDR3aa: CASSPSGVSTGELFF
abundance: .
j_gene: TRBJ2-2
v_gene: TRBV14
d_gene: .

CDR3nt: TGTGCCCGAACCCGCGCTTCACAGCTCGCTCCTGGAAACACCATATATTTT
CDR3aa: CARTRASQLAPGNTIYF
abundance: .
j_gene: TRBJ1-3
v_gene: TRBV28
d_gene: .

CDR3nt: TGTGCCAGCAGGGAAATGCGGGGGCGCGGAGAAAAACTGTTTTTT
CDR3aa: CASREMRGRGEKLFF
abundance: .
j_gene: TRBJ1-4
v_gene: TRBV2
d_gene: .

CDR3nt: TGTGCCAGCAGCTGGGGACAGCTCAATCAGCCCCAGCATTTT
CDR3aa: CASSWGQLNQPQHF
abundance: few
j_gene: TRBJ1-5
v_gene: TRBV7-9
d_gene: TRBD1

CDR3nt: TGCAGCGTTCGTCGGCAGGGGAGCTCCTACGAGCAGTACTTC
CDR3aa: CSVRRQGSSYEQYF
abundance: once
j_gene: TRBJ2-7
v_gene: TRBV29-1
d_gene: .

CDR3nt: TGTGCCAGCAGACGGACGACGAGCTCCTACGAGCAGTACTTC
CDR3aa: CASRRTTSSYEQYF
abundance: .
j_gene: TRBJ2-7
v_gene: TRBV2
d_gene: .

CDR3nt: TGTGCCAGCAGCTTCGGTCGGGATACGCAGTATTTT
CDR3aa: CASSFGRDTQYF
abundance: .
j_gene: TRBJ2-3
v_gene: TRBV7-3
d_gene: .

CDR3nt: TGTGCCAGCTCCTCGGGCAGGGCCCTCTCTGGAAACACCATATATTTT
CDR3aa: CASSSGRALSGNTIYF
abundance: .
j_gene: TRBJ1-3
v_gene: TRBV9
d_gene: .

CDR3nt: TGTGCCATGCATAACGGGGTCCGCAATGAGCAGTTCTTC
CDR3aa: CAMHNGVRNEQFF
abundance: .
j_gene: TRBJ2-1
v_gene: TRBV6-6
d_gene: .

CDR3nt: TGCGCCAGCAGTAGACAGGGAAGGTCAGATACGCAGTATTTT
CDR3aa: CASSRQGRSDTQYF
abundance: .
j_gene: TRBJ2-3
v_gene: TRBV10-1
d_gene: TRBD1

CDR3nt: TGTGCCAGCAGTTACCGACTAGCGGGAGAGTACGAGCAGTACTTC
CDR3aa: CASSYRLAGEYEQYF
abundance: .
j_gene: TRBJ2-7
v_gene: TRBV6-6
d_gene: TRBD2

CDR3nt: TGTGCCAGCAGTCTAGGGACTCTGGGCGAGCAGTACTTC
CDR3aa: CASSLGTLGEQYF
abundance: .
j_gene: TRBJ2-7
v_gene: TRBV27
d_gene: .

CDR3nt: TGTGCCATCAGTGAGTCCTTATCGGAGCGCTACACCTTC
CDR3aa: CAISESLSERYTF
abundance: .
j_gene: TRBJ1-2
v_gene: TRBV10-3
d_gene: .

CDR3nt: TGTGCCAGCAGCAATTGGTATAGTGACAGGGTCGAGCAGTACTTC
CDR3aa: CASSNWYSDRVEQYF
abundance: once
j_gene: TRBJ2-7
v_gene: TRBV21-1
d_gene: .

CDR3nt: TGTGCCAGCAGCGTAGAGGCAGGGGATACGTACGAGCAGTACTTC
CDR3aa: CASSVEAGDTYEQYF
abundance: .
j_gene: TRBJ2-7
v_gene: TRBV9
d_gene: .

CDR3nt: TGTGCCAGCAGTTCAGCCACAGATACGCAGTATTTT
CDR3aa: CASSSATDTQYF
abundance: .
j_gene: TRBJ2-3
v_gene: TRBV5-6
d_gene: .

CDR3nt: TGTGCCAGCAGCTCCCCAGATGGAACCGCTGAAGCTTTCTTT
CDR3aa: CASSSPDGTAEAFF
abundance: .
j_gene: TRBJ1-1
v_gene: TRBV5-7
d_gene: .

CDR3nt: TGTGCCAGTAGCCGGGACTACCAGATCAATGAGCAGTTCTTC
CDR3aa: CASSRDYQINEQFF
abundance: .
j_gene: TRBJ2-1
v_gene: TRBV19
d_gene: TRBD2

CDR3nt: TGCAGCGTTGAGGGCAGGCTGAACACTGAAGCTTTCTTT
CDR3aa: CSVEGRLNTEAFF
abundance: .
j_gene: TRBJ1-1
v_gene: TRBV29-1
d_gene: .

CDR3nt: TGTGCCAGCAGCCCGGGACAGGGCTTCACAGATACGCAGTATTTT
CDR3aa: CASSPGQGFTDTQYF
abundance: .
j_gene: TRBJ2-3
v_gene: TRBV5-6
d_gene: TRBD1

CDR3nt: TGTGCCAGCACCGGAAGAGGGGAAGCTAATGAAAAACTGTTTTTT
CDR3aa: CASTGRGEANEKLFF
abundance: .
j_gene: TRBJ1-4
v_gene: TRBV28
d_gene: .

CDR3nt: TGTGCCATCAGTCTTGGGGCCCTTCCGAACACCGGGGAGCTGTTTTTT
CDR3aa: CAISLGALPNTGELFF
abundance: .
j_gene: TRBJ2-2
v_gene: TRBV10-3
d_gene: .

CDR3nt: TGTGCCAGTAGTATGGGAGTCGGAGGGGGAGGCTCACCCCTCCACTTT
CDR3aa: CASSMGVGGGGSPLHF
abundance: .
j_gene: TRBJ1-6
v_gene: TRBV19
d_gene: .

CDR3nt: TGTGCCAGCAGAGGGGGCAATCAGCCCCAGCATTTT
CDR3aa: CASRGGNQPQHF
abundance: few
j_gene: TRBJ1-5
v_gene: TRBV2
d_gene: .

CDR3nt: TGTGCCACCAGCAGAGGGGCTGGAAACACCATATATTTT
CDR3aa: CATSRGAGNTIYF
abundance: .
j_gene: TRBJ1-3
v_gene: TRBV15
d_gene: .